The clone carrying this TCR beta chain showed up just a few times. The antigen is unknown. Once cultured for approximately ten days, the cells underwent separation to obtain CD4+ T cells. The person had PCR-confirmed SARS-CoV-2 infection between March and December 2020. The assay was immunoSEQ multiplex PCR, and TCRdb's table has in-frame clones only and misses some. The sample holds 50,000 to 70,000 clones, 70% to 85% seen once. These data come from a study of vaccination effects on CD4 cells after COVID-19. Study information: Vaccine administered to participants consisted of two doses of either BNT162b2 or mRNA-1273.

Germline V gene sequence: CDR1 SGHAT, CDR2 FQNNGV. Deletions cut 8 bases from V and 7 bases from J, with 12 bases between. The CDR3 is made up of 13 amino acids. The source of this sequence is a human donor who had a prior SARS-CoV-2 infection. The starting material was CD4+ T cells from PBMCs cultured without peptide, obtained before COVID-19 vaccination. The chain uses TRBV11-2 and TRBJ1-6; maybe TRBD1 (5 bases). CDR3 bases: TGTGCCAGCGCCTCCTGGGACAATTCACCCCTCCACTTT. Protein: CASASWDNSPLHF.